The 25 T cell receptor beta chains below were found in one sample sequenced in a study of T-cell memory formation after mild COVID-19. From the 5' RACE reads, TCRdb called clonotypes with MiXCR, one entry per CDR3 protein. The repertoire consists of about 100,000 distinct CDR3 sequences, with approximately 12% occurring once and the leading ten covering about 40%. The sample was PBMCs or a T cell subset sorted from them (not recorded which). The origin of the receptors is a man younger than 35 who had mild COVID-19 (a few samples of this study predate the infection). Cell type and time point are not known.

This clonotype was seen only a few times. The chain has TRBV7-9 and TRBJ2-5; 7 nucleotides agree with TRBD2. The CDR3 contains 15 residues. Trimming cost V 1 base and J 5 bases; bases outside gene matches: 7. The V gene's germline CDR1 is SEHNR and CDR2 FQNEAQ (reference sequence). CDR3 region: CASSLGGGRRETQYF. In DNA, the CDR3 is TGTGCCAGCAGCTTAGGGGGAGGGCGACGGGAGACCCAGTACTTC.

This clonotype was detected only a few times. The V gene is TRBV20-1, the J gene TRBJ2-1; D unclear. Germline lookup yields CDR1 DFQATT and CDR2 SNEGSKA (reference sequence). The CDR3 covers 14 residues. V shed 2 bases and J shed 3 bases, with 11 bases lying between them. This chain's CDR3 is CSARRMLGYNEQFF. The CDR3 nucleotides read TGCAGTGCTAGACGTATGCTGGGCTACAATGAGCAGTTCTTC.

The V gene is TRBV27, the J gene TRBJ1-3; TRBD1 aligns across 7 bases. Germline V lookup: CDR1 MNHEY, CDR2 SMNVEV (reference sequence). This CDR3 has 14 residues. J was trimmed by 2 bases and V by 5 bases; bases with no gene match: 3. This CDR3 reads CASSLGGPGNTIYF. CDR3 coding DNA: TGTGCCAGCAGTCTAGGGGGCCCTGGAAACACCATATATTTT.

The V gene is TRBV10-3, the J gene TRBJ2-7; D possibly uses TRBD1 or TRBD2 (5 bases each). Germline-derived CDR1 and CDR2 are ENHRY and SYGVKD. Trimming removed 6 bases from V and 3 bases from J, with 15 bases in between. The CDR3 runs to 14 residues. The CDR3 here is CAISHRGHGYEQYV. DNA of the CDR3: TGTGCCATCAGCCACCGGGGCCATGGCTACGAGCAGTACGTC.

The chain carries TRBV20-1 and TRBJ1-4; D is ambiguous. Trimming removed 1 base at V and 8 bases at J, with 14 bases between. This CDR3 comprises 14 residues. Germline CDR1 and CDR2: DFQATT and SNEGSKA (reference sequence). CDR3 DNA: TGCAGTGCTAGAGGAGTGGGGAGTGGGGAAAAACTGTTTTTT. Translated: CSARGVGSGEKLFF.

The chain is built from TRBV7-3 and TRBJ2-7; 10 bases match TRBD2. Trimming took 5 bases from V and 4 from J; bases not matched to a gene: 8. The CDR3 consists of 15 residues. Germline V CDR1 and CDR2: SGHTA, FQGTGA. The CDR3 DNA reads as TGTGCCAGCAGCCCGAGCGGGGGGGCTTCGTACGAGCAGTACTTC. Residues: CASSPSGGASYEQYF. Full variable domain (remainder filled in from reference TRBV7-3 and TRBJ2-7): GAGVSQTPSNKVTEKGKYVELRCDPISGHTALYWYRQSLGQGPEFLIYFQGTGAADDSGLPNDRFFAVRPEGSVSTLKIQRTERGDSAVYLCASSPSGGASYEQYFGPGTRLTVT.

The chain couples TRBV4-1 to TRBJ2-7; TRBD1 aligns across 9 bases. The germline V gene has CDR1 MGHRA and CDR2 YSYEKL. The CDR3 contains 15 residues. The V gene end was trimmed by 3 bases and the J gene end by 6 bases; junction bases not matched to a gene: 9. CDR3 DNA sequence: TGCGCCAGCAGCCACCCCGGGACAGGGTCCCCCGAGCAGTACTTC. Translating it yields CASSHPGTGSPEQYF.

This clonotype was seen only a few times. The rearrangement links TRBV7-3 to TRBJ2-3, with a possible D match to TRBD1 (5 bases). Germline loops: CDR1 SGHTA, CDR2 FQGTGA. The CDR3 runs to 15 residues. The V end was cut by 2 bases, the J end by 0 bases, with 9 bases between. The CDR3: CASSLDPGSTDTQYF. DNA for the CDR3: TGTGCCAGCAGCTTAGATCCAGGGAGCACAGATACGCAGTATTTT.

The chain employs TRBV6-5 and TRBJ1-4; D is perhaps TRBD1 (6 bases). The CDR3 is 17 residues long. Trimming pared 6 bases from V and 3 bases from J, leaving 20 bases between. Germline lookup yields CDR1 MNHEY and CDR2 SVGAGI. The CDR3 DNA follows: TGTGCCAGCAGCCCTACTACAGGGACGCGGGCTAATGAAAAACTGTTTTTT. Translation gives CASSPTTGTRANEKLFF.

The gene calls are TRBV7-6 and TRBJ1-3; no clear D. The CDR3 sequence is 17 residues long. Germline V lookup: CDR1 SGHVS, CDR2 FNYEAQ. Trimming took off 6 bases at V and 0 bases at J, with 18 bases between the two ends. CDR3 protein: CASSSLRTGDSGNTIYF. The CDR3 DNA reads TGTGCCAGCAGTTCGCTCCGGACGGGCGACTCTGGAAACACCATATATTTT.

This clonotype was counted between two and nine times. The V gene is TRBV7-9, the J gene TRBJ2-1; perhaps TRBD1 as D (5 bases). Looked up from germline, CDR1 is SEHNR and CDR2 is FQNEAQ (reference sequence). The CDR3 covers 12 residues. Trimming took 5 bases from V and 9 from J, leaving 11 bases between them. The CDR3 protein is CASSSAGREQFF. The CDR3 nucleotides read TGTGCCAGCAGCAGCGCAGGGCGTGAGCAGTTCTTC. Full variable domain (remainder filled in from reference TRBV7-9 and TRBJ2-1): DTGVSQNPRHKITKRGQNVTFRCDPISEHNRLYWYRQTLGQGPEFLTYFQNEAQLEKSRLLSDRFSAERPKGSFSTLEIQRTEQGDSAMYLCASSSAGREQFFGPGTRLTVL.

The chain couples TRBV12-3 or TRBV12-4 to TRBJ2-7, with TRBD2 matching 7 bases. The CDR3 has 13 amino acids. V trimming: 0 bases; J trimming: 4 bases; junction bases outside the gene matches: 0. CDR3 in DNA: TGTGCCAGCAGTTTAGCTAGCGGGTACGAGCAGTACTTC. It is translated as CASSLASGYEQYF.

This clonotype turned up a few times. The chain uses TRBV6-5 and TRBJ2-2; weak D call: TRBD1 (5 bases). The V end was cut by 0 bases, the J end by 4 bases, with 6 bases between. The germline gives CDR1 MNHEY, CDR2 SVGAGI. This CDR3 is built from 14 residues. Here the CDR3 reads CASSYSTVTGELFF. CDR3 coding DNA: TGTGCCAGCAGTTACTCGACAGTCACCGGGGAGCTGTTTTTT.

The table lists this clonotype with a few counts. The chain is built from TRBV7-2 and TRBJ1-2; 12 bases are shared with TRBD1. This CDR3 is 16 amino acids long. CDR1 SGHTA and CDR2 FQGNSA come from the germline V gene. With V trimmed by 5 bases and J by 1 base, 5 bases remained unmatched. The CDR3 sequence is CASSAGTGGFNYGYTF. The DNA of the CDR3 is TGTGCCAGCAGCGCCGGGACAGGGGGCTTTAACTATGGCTACACCTTC. The full variable domain, its missing parts supplied by reference TRBV7-2 and TRBJ1-2, is GAGVSQSPSNKVTEKGKDVELRCDPISGHTALYWYRQSLGQGLEFLIYFQGNSAPDKSGLPSDRFSAERTGGSVSTLTIQRTQQEDSAVYLCASSAGTGGFNYGYTFGSGTRLTVV.

This clonotype was found a few times. V usage is TRBV24-1 and J usage is TRBJ1-2, with TRBD1 as a possible D gene (6 bases). Trimming removed 7 bases at V and 2 bases at J, with 10 bases between. The germline CDR1 and CDR2 sequences are KGHDR and SFDVKD. CDR3 length equals 13 residues. The CDR3 spells CATREDRNYGYTF. As DNA, the CDR3 is TGTGCCACCAGGGAAGACAGGAACTATGGCTACACCTTC.

At least ten counts were recorded for this clonotype. The chain carries TRBV11-2 and TRBJ2-2, with D uncertain. The germline V and J ends were trimmed by 1 base and 4 bases, with 4 bases remaining between them. The CDR3 has 13 amino acids. Germline V lookup: CDR1 SGHAT, CDR2 FQNNGV. The DNA for the CDR3 is TGTGCCAGCAGCTTAGGTTCCACCGGGGAGCTGTTTTTT. Its protein product is CASSLGSTGELFF.

This clonotype was seen a few times. V usage is TRBV4-3 and J usage is TRBJ1-1; D gene uncertain. V lost 1 base and J 7 bases, leaving 4 bases between the germline ends. Germline CDR1 LGHNA, CDR2 YSLEER. CDR3 length equals 11 residues. The CDR3: CASSQGGEAFF. CDR3 in DNA: TGCGCCAGCAGCCAAGGCGGTGAAGCTTTCTTT.

This clonotype came up a few times. V and J are TRBV11-2 and TRBJ1-6, with D maybe TRBD1 (6 bases). The germline CDR1 and CDR2 sequences are SGHAT and FQNNGV. The CDR3 has 17 amino acids. The ends were cut back, 5 bases at V and 8 bases at J, with 22 bases in the middle. The CDR3 DNA reads TGTGCCAGCAGCCTCACCTCCGGGGGGGGCCGGGATTCACCCCTCCACTTT. Translating gives CASSLTSGGGRDSPLHF.

The chain recombines TRBV20-1 with TRBJ2-2; D remains unclear. CDR1 and CDR2 from the germline V gene are DFQATT and SNEGSKA (reference sequence). Trimming removed 5 bases from V and 8 bases from J, with 9 bases in between. The CDR3 runs 11 residues. This CDR3 reads CSALAGGELFF. The CDR3 DNA reads TGCAGTGCTCTCGCCGGGGGGGAGCTGTTTTTT.

This clonotype appeared a few times. J is TRBJ2-2 and V is TRBV7-9, with D uncertain. Trimming cost V 3 bases and J 6 bases, with 8 bases left between them. CDR1 and CDR2 (germline): SEHNR, FQNEAQ (reference sequence). The CDR3 totals 13 residues. As DNA, the CDR3 is TGTGCCAGCAGCTTCAGACCGTCCGGGGAGCTGTTTTTT. Its protein is CASSFRPSGELFF.

In nucleotides, the CDR3 is TGCGCCAGCAGTGGCTGGGACAGGGGACTAGGACAGCCCCAGCATTTT. It yields the protein CASSGWDRGLGQPQHF. The chain links TRBV10-2 to TRBJ1-5, with 10 bases that match TRBD1. Trimming removed 4 bases from V and 7 bases from J; junction bases left unmatched: 10. CDR1 and CDR2 from the germline V gene are WSHSY and SAAADI. The CDR3 totals 16 residues.

The V and J genes are TRBV6-4 and TRBJ1-1; possibly TRBD1 for D (5 bases). V dropped 10 bases and J dropped 1 base, with 16 bases sitting between them. The germline V gene has CDR1 MRHNA and CDR2 SNTAGT. This CDR3 comprises 14 residues. CDR3 loop: CAIRRGGWNTEAFF. The DNA of the CDR3 is TGTGCCATCCGCCGGGGGGGTTGGAACACTGAAGCTTTCTTT.

V usage is TRBV10-2 and J usage is TRBJ1-2; no definite D call. V shed 5 bases and J shed 4 bases, with 11 bases lying between them. Germline V CDR1 and CDR2: WSHSY, SAAADI. This CDR3 is built from 13 residues. CDR3: CASSTGHPYGYTF. The CDR3 nucleotides read TGCGCCAGCAGTACCGGTCACCCCTATGGCTACACCTTC.

This clonotype was found a few times. The genes are TRBV7-2 and TRBJ2-5, with 8 bases aligning to TRBD1. The CDR3 contains 16 residues. The junction had 14 bases not matched to a gene; V was cut back by 7 bases and J by 4 bases. In germline, CDR1 is SGHTA, CDR2 FQGNSA. CDR3 region: CASISPRAGGRETQYF. The DNA of the CDR3 is TGTGCCAGCATCTCCCCCCGGGCAGGGGGCCGAGAGACCCAGTACTTC.

CDR3 sequence: CASSLEQFNQPQHF. DNA for the CDR3: TGTGCCAGCAGTTTAGAACAGTTCAATCAGCCCCAGCATTTT. The V gene is TRBV12-3 or TRBV12-4, the J gene TRBJ1-5; D is undetermined. The CDR3 length is 14 residues. Trimming cost V 1 base and J 3 bases, with 7 bases left between them.